Listed here are 18 T cell receptor beta chains from one sample, sequenced in a study of Tregs in tolerant kidney transplant recipients. The nonmyeloablative bone marrow transplants came from related graft donors, with transient mixed chimerism. Sequenced by immunoSEQ multiplex PCR; TCRdb stores in-frame clones only, minus some. The table records about 81,000 clones, around 90% of them present only once. The sequencing used CD4+ T cells from blood (PBMCs), collected 24 months after the transplant. The receptors here all came from a human patient who received a combined kidney and bone marrow transplant. Some T cells may have originated in the graft donor.

The rearrangement links TRBV5-1 to TRBJ2-3, with 7 bases that match TRBD1. V shed 4 bases and J 0 bases; nucleotides not matched to a gene: 14. Germline loops: CDR1 SGHRS, CDR2 YFSETQ. This CDR3 contains 18 residues. CDR3 in amino acids: CASSGRNRGTASTDTQYF. The DNA for the CDR3 is TGCGCCAGCAGCGGAAGGAACAGGGGAACAGCTAGCACAGATACGCAGTATTTT.

This rearrangement joins TRBV5-1 to TRBJ2-7, with 8 bases aligning to TRBD2. V lost 7 bases to trimming and J lost 4 bases; unmatched junction nucleotides: 13. The CDR3 runs to 15 residues. CDR1 SGHRS and CDR2 YFSETQ come from the germline V gene. The CDR3 is CASALGGSGSYEQYF. Written as DNA, the CDR3 is TGCGCCAGCGCCTTGGGAGGGAGCGGGAGTTACGAGCAGTACTTC.

The chain uses TRBV28 and TRBJ2-7, with 9 positions matching TRBD2. CDR1 is MDHEN, CDR2 SYDVKM, per germline. The ends lost 5 bases at V and 4 bases at J; junction bases unmatched: 9. The CDR3 has 15 residues. The CDR3 sequence: CASSRLAGSWYEQYF. CDR3 nucleotides: TGTGCCAGCAGTCGGCTAGCGGGGTCTTGGTACGAGCAGTACTTC.

This clone has only one observation. The gene calls are TRBV5-1 and TRBJ2-1, with 13 bases identical to TRBD2. The length of the CDR3 is 14 residues. Per the germline V gene, CDR1 is SGHRS and CDR2 is YFSETQ. The J segment lost 9 bases and the V segment lost 4 bases, leaving 4 bases of the junction unmatched. CDR3 coding DNA: TGCGCCAGCAGCGGAGGGACTAGCGGGGCTGAGCAGTTCTTC. It is translated as CASSGGTSGAEQFF.

The chain recombines TRBV10-3 with TRBJ1-2; a possible D gene is TRBD1 (5 bases). V lost 5 bases to trimming and J lost 4 bases, with 17 bases between them. The CDR3 is made up of 15 amino acids. From germline, CDR1 is ENHRY and CDR2 SYGVKD. The CDR3 loop reads CAISSAHRGGYGYTF. The CDR3 DNA sequence: TGTGCCATCAGTAGTGCCCACCGGGGGGGCTATGGCTACACCTTC.

This CDR3 reads CASSFNGVGNNEQFF. Written as DNA, the CDR3 is TGTGCCAGCAGTTTTAATGGAGTAGGTAACAATGAGCAGTTCTTC. This chain uses TRBV27 with TRBJ2-1; D gene unclear. CDR3 length: 15 amino acids. Germline loops: CDR1 MNHEY, CDR2 SMNVEV (reference sequence). V was shortened by 3 bases and J by 5 bases, with 14 bases between the two germline ends.

This clone was seen once. The rearrangement links TRBV4-3 to TRBJ2-3, with D possibly being TRBD2 (7 bases). Trimming cost V 2 bases and J 0 bases, with 9 bases left between them. CDR1 LGHNA and CDR2 YSLEER come from the germline V gene. The length of the CDR3 is 15 residues. CDR3 in amino acids: CASSQRGGSTDTQYF. CDR3 bases: TGCGCCAGCAGCCAAAGGGGGGGAAGCACAGATACGCAGTATTTT.

The chain carries TRBV7-2 and TRBJ2-1, with TRBD1 matching over 7 bases. This CDR3 spans 14 amino acids. J gave up 4 bases and V 5 bases, and 5 bases lay outside the gene matches. The germline V gene has CDR1 SGHTA and CDR2 FQGNSA. The CDR3 protein is CASSPLGQYNEQFF. The CDR3 DNA sequence: TGTGCCAGCAGCCCACTGGGACAGTACAATGAGCAGTTCTTC.

The chain carries TRBV19 and TRBJ1-6; 9 positions agree with TRBD1. V shed 3 bases and J 7 bases; nucleotides not matched to a gene: 4. Germline-derived CDR1 and CDR2 are LNHDA and SQIVND (reference sequence). This CDR3 has 15 residues. The CDR3 DNA reads TGTGCCAGTAGTATGGAAGGACAGGGGAATTCACCCCTCCACTTT. It translates to CASSMEGQGNSPLHF.

CDR3: CASSLDFSLYNEQFF. The CDR3 DNA reads as TGTGCCAGCAGCTTGGATTTTTCTCTCTACAATGAGCAGTTCTTC. The chain joins TRBV5-4 to TRBJ2-1; D gene unclear. V was clipped by 0 bases and J by 3 bases, with 10 bases between them. The CDR3 consists of 15 residues. CDR1 is SGHNT and CDR2 is YYREEE in the germline V gene (reference sequence).

The table lists this clone with a count of one. The chain links TRBV11-3 to TRBJ1-2, with TRBD1 matching over 7 bases. Germline CDR1 and CDR2: SGHNT and YENEEA. The CDR3 is 15 residues long. J was trimmed by 2 bases and V by 3 bases; bases with no gene match: 6. The CDR3 nucleotides are TGTGCCAGCAGCTTCACCGGGACAGAAAACTATGGCTACACCTTC. This translates into CASSFTGTENYGYTF.

The gene calls are TRBV14 and TRBJ2-5; tentative D call: TRBD1 (6 bases). Germline lookup yields CDR1 SGHDN and CDR2 FVKESK. V was cut by 6 bases and J by 5 bases, with 25 bases left in between. This CDR3 region has 17 residues. Here the CDR3 reads CASRPGSGTTSRETQYF. The CDR3 coding sequence is TGTGCCAGCAGACCGGGTTCCGGGACAACCTCCCGGGAGACCCAGTACTTC.

This chain joins TRBV9 and TRBJ2-3; 8 positions agree with TRBD2. This CDR3 region has 15 residues. V dropped 3 bases and J dropped 3; count of bases not matched to a gene: 6. CDR1 is SGDLS, CDR2 YYNGEE, per germline. The CDR3 DNA reads as TGTGCCAGCAGCGCACGGGGGGGGCGTACAGATACGCAGTATTTT. It codes for CASSARGGRTDTQYF.

The J gene is TRBJ2-1, the V gene TRBV18; 10 bases match TRBD2. Germline-derived CDR1 and CDR2 are KGHSH and LQKENI. This CDR3 has 14 amino acids. With V trimmed by 5 bases and J by 4 bases, 2 bases remained unmatched. DNA of the CDR3: TGTGCCAGCTCAACTAGCGGGGCATACAATGAGCAGTTCTTC. Amino acid sequence: CASSTSGAYNEQFF.

The genes are TRBV7-9 and TRBJ2-5; TRBD2 matches 7 bases. V gave up 1 base and J gave up 3 bases; unmatched junction bases: 5. This CDR3 region has 15 residues. Germline V gene sequence: CDR1 SEHNR, CDR2 FQNEAQ (reference sequence). DNA for the CDR3: TGTGCCAGCAGCTTAGTAGGGAGGGCCGAAGAGACCCAGTACTTC. Protein sequence: CASSLVGRAEETQYF.

The CDR3 is CASRRHVGSGNTIYF. Here the CDR3 DNA reads TGTGCCAGCAGACGACATGTAGGATCTGGAAACACCATATATTTT. J is TRBJ1-3 and V is TRBV7-9; D is unclear. CDR1 is SEHNR and CDR2 is FQNEAQ in the germline V gene (reference sequence). V was trimmed by 6 bases and J by 1 base, leaving 13 bases between them. This CDR3 spans 15 amino acids.

The chain is built from TRBV19 and TRBJ2-7, with 8 positions matching TRBD2. V lost 9 bases and J lost 6; bases outside the gene matches: 4. The CDR3 is 11 residues long. Germline V gene data show CDR1 as LNHDA and CDR2 as SQIVND (reference sequence). The CDR3 is CASGRGSEQYF. The CDR3 bases are TGTGCCAGCGGGAGGGGCTCCGAGCAGTACTTC.

The V call is TRBV29-1, the J call TRBJ2-3; a possible D gene is TRBD2 (5 bases). V was trimmed by 3 bases and J by 4 bases, leaving 17 bases between them. CDR1 is SQVTM and CDR2 is ANQGSEA in the germline V gene. The CDR3 is 15 residues long. CDR3 in DNA: TGCAGCGTTGACCCCAGCGGTTCTAACGCAGATACGCAGTATTTT. Protein product: CSVDPSGSNADTQYF.